This paragraph reports one T cell receptor (beta chain). Its antigen is undetermined. TCRdb re-called the 5' RACE reads through MiXCR, storing one row per CDR3 protein. This table has about 40,000 distinct CDR3 sequences, 22% appearing once. The sorted Tregs were CD4+CD25+CD127-/low cells. There are 13 residues in the CDR3. CDR1 and CDR2 (germline): SGDLS, YYNGEE. Between the trimmed V and J ends, which lost 0 bases and 3 bases, there was a span of 7 bases. Overall study findings and caveats: Larger-cohort validation covered only one TCR beta V-J rearrangement. Tumor memory CD4+ T cell TCR gene usage was found to cluster with blood and lymph node memory CD4+ cells and with lymph node naive CD4+ cells.

The receptor comes from a female donor with breast cancer. V usage is TRBV9 and J usage is TRBJ2-7; D gene unclear. Sequencing was done on a sample of Tregs sorted from a lymph node. The CDR3, as DNA: TGTGCCAGCAGCGTAGGTCTGGGCTACGAGCAGTACTTC. As protein: CASSVGLGYEQYF. Combining the CDR3 with reference TRBV9 and TRBJ2-7 gives the whole variable domain DSGVTQTPKHLITATGQRVTLRCSPRSGDLSVYWYQQSLDQGLQFLIQYYNGEERAKGNILERFSAQQFPDLHSELNLSSLELGDSALYFCASSVGLGYEQYFGPGTRLTVT.